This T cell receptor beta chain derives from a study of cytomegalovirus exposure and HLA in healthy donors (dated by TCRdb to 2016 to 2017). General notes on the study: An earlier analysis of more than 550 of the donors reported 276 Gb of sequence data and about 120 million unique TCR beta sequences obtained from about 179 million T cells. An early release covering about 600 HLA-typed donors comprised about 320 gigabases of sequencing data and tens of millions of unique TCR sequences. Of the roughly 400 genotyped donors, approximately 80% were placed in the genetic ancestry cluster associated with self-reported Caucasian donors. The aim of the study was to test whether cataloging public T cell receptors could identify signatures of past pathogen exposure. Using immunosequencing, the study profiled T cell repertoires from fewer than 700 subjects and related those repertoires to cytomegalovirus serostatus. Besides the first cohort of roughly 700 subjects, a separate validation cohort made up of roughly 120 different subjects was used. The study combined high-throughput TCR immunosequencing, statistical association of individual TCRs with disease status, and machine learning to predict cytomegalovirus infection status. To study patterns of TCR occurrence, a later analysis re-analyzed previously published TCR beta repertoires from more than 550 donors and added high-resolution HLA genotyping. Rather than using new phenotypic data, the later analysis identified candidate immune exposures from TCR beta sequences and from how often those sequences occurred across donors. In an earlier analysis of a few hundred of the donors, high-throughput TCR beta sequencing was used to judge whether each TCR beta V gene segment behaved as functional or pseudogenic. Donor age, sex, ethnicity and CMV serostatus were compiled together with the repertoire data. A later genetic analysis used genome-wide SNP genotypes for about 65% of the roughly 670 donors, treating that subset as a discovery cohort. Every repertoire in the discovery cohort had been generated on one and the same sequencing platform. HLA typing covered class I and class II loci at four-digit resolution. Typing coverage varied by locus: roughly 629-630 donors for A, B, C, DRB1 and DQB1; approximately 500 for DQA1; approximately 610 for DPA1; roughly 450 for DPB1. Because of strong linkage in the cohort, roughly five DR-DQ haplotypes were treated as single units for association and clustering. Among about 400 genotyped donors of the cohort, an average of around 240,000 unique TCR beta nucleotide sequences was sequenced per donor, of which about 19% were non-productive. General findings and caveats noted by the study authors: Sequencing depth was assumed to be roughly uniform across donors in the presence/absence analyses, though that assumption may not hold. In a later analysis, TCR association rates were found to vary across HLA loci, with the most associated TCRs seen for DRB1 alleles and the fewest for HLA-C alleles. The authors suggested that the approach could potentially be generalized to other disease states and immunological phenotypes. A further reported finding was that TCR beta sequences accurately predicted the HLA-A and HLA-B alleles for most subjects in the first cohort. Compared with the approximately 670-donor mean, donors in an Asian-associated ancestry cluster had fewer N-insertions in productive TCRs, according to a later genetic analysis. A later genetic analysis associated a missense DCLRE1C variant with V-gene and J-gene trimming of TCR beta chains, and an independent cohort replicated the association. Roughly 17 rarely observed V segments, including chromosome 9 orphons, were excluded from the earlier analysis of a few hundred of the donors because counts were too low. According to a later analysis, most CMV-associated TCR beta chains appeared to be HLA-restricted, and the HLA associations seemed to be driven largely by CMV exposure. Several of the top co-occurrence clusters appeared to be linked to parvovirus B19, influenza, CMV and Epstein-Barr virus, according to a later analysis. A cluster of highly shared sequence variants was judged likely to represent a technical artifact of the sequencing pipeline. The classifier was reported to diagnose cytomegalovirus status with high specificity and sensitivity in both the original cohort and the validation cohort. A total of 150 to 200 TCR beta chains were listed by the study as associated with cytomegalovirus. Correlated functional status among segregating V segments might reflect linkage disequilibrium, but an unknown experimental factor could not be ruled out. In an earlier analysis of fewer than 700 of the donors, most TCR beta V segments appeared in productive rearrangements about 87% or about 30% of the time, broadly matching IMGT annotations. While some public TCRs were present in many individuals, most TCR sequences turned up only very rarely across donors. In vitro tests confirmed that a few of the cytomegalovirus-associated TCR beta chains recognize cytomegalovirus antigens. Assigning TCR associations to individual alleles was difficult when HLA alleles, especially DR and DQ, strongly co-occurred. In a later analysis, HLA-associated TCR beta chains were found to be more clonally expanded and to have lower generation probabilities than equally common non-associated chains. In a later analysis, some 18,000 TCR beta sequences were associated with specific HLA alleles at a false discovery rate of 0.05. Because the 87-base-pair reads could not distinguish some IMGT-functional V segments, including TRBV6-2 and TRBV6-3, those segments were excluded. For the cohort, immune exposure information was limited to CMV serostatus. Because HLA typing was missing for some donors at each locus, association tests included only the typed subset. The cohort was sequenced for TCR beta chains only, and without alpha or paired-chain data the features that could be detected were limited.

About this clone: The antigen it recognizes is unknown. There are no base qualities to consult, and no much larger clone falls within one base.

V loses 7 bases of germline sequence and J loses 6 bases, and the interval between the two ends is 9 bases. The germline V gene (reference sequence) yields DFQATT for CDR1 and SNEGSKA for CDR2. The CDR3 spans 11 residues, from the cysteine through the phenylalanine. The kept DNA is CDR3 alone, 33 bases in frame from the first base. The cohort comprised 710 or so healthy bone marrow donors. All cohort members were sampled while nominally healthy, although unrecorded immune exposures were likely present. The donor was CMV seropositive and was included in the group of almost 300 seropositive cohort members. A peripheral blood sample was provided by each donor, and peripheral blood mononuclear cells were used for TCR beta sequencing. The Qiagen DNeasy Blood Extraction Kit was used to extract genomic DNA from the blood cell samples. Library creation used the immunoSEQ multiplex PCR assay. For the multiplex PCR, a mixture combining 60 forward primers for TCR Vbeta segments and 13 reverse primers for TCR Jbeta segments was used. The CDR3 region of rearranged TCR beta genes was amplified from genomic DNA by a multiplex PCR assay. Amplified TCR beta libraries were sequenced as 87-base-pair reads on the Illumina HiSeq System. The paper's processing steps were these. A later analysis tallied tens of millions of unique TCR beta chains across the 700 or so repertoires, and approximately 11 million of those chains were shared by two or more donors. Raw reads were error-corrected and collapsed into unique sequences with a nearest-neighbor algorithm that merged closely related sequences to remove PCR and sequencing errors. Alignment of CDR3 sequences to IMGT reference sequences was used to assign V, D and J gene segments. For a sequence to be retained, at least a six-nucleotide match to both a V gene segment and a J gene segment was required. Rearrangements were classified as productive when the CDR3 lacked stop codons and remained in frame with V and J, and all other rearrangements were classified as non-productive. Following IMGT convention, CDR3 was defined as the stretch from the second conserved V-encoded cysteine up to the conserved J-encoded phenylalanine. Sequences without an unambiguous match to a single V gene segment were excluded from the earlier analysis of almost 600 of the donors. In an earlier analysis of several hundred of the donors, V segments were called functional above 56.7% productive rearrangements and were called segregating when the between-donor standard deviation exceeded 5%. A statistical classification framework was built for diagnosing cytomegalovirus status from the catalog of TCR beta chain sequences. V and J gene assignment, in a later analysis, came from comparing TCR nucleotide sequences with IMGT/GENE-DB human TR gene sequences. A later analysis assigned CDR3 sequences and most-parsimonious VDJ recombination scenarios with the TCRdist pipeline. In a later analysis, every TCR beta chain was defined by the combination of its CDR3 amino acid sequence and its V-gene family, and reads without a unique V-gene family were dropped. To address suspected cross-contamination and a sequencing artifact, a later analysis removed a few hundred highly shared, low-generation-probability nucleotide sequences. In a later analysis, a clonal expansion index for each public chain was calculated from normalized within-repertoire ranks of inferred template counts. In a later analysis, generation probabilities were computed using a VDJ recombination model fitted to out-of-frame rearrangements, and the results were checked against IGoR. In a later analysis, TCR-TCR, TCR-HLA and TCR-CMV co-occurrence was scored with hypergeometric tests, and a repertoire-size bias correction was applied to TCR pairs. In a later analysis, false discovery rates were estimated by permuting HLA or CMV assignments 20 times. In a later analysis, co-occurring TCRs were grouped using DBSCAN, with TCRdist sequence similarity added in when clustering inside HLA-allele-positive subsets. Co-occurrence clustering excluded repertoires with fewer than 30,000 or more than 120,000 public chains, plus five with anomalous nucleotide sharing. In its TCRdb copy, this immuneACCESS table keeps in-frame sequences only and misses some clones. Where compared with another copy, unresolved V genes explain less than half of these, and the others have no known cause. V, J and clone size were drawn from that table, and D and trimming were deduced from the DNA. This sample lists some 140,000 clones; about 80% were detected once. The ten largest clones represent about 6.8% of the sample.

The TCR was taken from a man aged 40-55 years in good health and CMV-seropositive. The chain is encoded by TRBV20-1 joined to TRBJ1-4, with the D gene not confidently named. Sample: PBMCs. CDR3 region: CSGLRDEKLFF. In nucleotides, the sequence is TGCAGTGGCCTGAGGGATGAAAAACTGTTTTTT.